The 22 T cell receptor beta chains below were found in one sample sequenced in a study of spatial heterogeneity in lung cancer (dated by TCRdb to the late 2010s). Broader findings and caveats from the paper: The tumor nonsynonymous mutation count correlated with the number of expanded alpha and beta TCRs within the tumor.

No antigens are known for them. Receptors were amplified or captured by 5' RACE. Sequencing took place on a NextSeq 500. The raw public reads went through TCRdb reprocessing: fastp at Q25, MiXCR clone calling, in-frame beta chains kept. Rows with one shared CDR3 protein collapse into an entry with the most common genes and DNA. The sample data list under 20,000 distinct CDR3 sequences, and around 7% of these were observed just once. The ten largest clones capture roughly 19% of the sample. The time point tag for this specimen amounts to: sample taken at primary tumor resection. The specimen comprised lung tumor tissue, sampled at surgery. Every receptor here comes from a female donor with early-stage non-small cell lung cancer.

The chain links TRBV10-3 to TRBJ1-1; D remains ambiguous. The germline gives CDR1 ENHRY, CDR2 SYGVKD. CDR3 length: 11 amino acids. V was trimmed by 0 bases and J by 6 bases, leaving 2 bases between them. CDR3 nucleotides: TGTGCCATCAGTGAGTCAGCTGAAGCTTTCTTT. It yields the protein CAISESAEAFF.

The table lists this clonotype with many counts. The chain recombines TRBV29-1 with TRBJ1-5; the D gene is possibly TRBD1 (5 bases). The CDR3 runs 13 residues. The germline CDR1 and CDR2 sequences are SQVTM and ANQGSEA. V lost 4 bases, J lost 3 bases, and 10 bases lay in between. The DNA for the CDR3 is TGCAGCGTTGCCCAGGGAACCAATCAGCCCCAGCATTTT. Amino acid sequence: CSVAQGTNQPQHF.

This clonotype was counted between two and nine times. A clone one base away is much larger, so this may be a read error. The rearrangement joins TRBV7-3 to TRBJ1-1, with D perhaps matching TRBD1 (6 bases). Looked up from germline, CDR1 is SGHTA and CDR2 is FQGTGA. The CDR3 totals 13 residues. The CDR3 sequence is CTSSRSPGEEAFF. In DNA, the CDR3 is TGTACCAGCAGCCGCAGTCCAGGGGAGGAAGCTTTCTTT.

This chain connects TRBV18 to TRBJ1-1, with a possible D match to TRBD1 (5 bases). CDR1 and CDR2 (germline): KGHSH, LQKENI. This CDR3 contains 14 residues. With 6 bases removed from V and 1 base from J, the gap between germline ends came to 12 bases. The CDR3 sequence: CASSFSGQNTEAFF. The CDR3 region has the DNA TGTGCCAGCTCCTTCTCCGGACAGAACACTGAAGCTTTCTTT.

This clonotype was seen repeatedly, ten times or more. The CDR3 bases are TGTGCCAGCAGCCTCACAGGGGAGGGTGAAGCTTTCTTT. Translating gives CASSLTGEGEAFF. The chain combines TRBV5-4 with TRBJ1-1; 7 bases align to TRBD1. In germline, CDR1 is SGHNT, CDR2 YYREEE (reference sequence). The CDR3 sequence is 13 residues long. V gave up 4 bases and J gave up 7 bases; unmatched junction bases: 7.

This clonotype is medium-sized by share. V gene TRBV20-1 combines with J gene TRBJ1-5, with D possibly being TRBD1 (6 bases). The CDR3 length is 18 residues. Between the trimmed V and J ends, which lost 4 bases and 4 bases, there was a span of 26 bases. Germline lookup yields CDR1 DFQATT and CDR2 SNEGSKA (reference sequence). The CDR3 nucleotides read TGCAGTGCTACTGAAACTACGGGGGCGCAGGGAGCTAATCAGCCCCAGCATTTT. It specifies CSATETTGAQGANQPQHF.

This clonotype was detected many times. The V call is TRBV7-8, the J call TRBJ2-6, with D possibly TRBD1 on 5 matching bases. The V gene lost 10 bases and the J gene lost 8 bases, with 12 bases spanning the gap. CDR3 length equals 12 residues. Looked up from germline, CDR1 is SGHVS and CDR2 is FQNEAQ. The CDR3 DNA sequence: TGTGCCACCTCAGGGTGGTCCAACGTCCTGACTTTC. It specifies CATSGWSNVLTF.

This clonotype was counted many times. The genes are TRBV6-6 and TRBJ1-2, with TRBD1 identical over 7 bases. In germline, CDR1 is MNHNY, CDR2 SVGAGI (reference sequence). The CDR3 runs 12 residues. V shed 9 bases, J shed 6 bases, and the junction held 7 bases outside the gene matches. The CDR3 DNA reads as TGTGCCAGTACCCAGGGGGTTGATGGCTACACCTTC. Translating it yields CASTQGVDGYTF.

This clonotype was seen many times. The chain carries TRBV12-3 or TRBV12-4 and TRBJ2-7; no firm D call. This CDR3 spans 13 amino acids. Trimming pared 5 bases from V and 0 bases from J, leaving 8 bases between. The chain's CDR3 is CASSAQSSYEQYF. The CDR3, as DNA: TGTGCCAGCAGTGCCCAAAGCTCCTACGAGCAGTACTTC.

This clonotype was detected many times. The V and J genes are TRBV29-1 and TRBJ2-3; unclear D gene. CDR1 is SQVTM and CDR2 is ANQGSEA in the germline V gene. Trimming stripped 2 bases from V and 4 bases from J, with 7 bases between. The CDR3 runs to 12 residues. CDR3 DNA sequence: TGCAGCGTTGAAAATGGGCCAGATACGCAGTATTTT. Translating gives CSVENGPDTQYF.

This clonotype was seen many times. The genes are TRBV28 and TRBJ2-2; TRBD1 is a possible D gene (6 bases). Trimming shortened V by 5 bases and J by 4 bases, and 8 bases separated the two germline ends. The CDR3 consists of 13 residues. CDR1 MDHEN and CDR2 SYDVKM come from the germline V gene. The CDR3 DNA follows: TGTGCCAGCAGTCTACAGGGCACCGGGGAGCTGTTTTTT. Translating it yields CASSLQGTGELFF.

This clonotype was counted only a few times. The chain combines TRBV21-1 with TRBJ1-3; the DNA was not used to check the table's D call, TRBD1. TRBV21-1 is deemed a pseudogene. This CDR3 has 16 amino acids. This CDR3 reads CASSSLYRERGNTIYF. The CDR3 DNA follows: TGTGCCAGCAGCAGTCTATACAGGGAACGTGGAAACACCATATATTTT.

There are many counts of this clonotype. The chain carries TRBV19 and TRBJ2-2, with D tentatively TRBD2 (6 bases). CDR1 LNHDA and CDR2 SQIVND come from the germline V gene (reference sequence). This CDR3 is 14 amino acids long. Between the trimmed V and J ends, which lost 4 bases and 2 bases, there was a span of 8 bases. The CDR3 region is CASSSGVNTGELFF. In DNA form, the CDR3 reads TGTGCCAGTAGTAGCGGGGTTAACACCGGGGAGCTGTTTTTT.

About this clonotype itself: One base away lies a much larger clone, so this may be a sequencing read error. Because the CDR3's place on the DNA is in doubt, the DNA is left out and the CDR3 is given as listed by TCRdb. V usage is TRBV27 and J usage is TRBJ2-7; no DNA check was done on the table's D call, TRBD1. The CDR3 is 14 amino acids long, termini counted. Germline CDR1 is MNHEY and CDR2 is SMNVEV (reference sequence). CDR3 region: CASSWGTGSYEQNF.

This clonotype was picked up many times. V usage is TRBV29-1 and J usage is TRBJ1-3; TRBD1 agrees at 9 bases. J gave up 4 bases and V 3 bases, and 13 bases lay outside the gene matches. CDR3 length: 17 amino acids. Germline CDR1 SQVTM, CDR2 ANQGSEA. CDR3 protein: CSVDRPDRGGEGNTIYF. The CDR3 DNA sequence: TGCAGCGTTGATCGACCCGACAGGGGGGGTGAAGGAAACACCATATATTTT.

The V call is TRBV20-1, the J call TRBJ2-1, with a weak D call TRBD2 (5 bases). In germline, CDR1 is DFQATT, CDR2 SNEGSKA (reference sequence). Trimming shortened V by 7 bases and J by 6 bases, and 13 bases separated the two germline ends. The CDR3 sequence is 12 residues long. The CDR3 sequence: CSGRTDFNEQFF. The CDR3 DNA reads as TGCAGTGGTCGGACTGATTTCAATGAGCAGTTCTTC.

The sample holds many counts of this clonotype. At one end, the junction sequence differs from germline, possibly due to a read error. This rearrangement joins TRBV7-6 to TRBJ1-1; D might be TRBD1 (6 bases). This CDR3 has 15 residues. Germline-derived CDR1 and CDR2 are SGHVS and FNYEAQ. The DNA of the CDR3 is TGTGCCAGCAGCTTAGGGGGGCGAGGATACACTAAAGCTTTCTTT. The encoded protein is CASSLGGRGYTKAFF.

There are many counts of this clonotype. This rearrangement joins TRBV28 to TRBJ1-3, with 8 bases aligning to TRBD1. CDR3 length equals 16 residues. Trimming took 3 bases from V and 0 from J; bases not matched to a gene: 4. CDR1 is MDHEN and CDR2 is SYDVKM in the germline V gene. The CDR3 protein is CASSFLRGPSGNTIYF. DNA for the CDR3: TGTGCCAGCAGTTTTCTCAGGGGGCCCTCTGGAAACACCATATATTTT. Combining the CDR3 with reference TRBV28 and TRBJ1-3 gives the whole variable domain DVKVTQSSRYLVKRTGEKVFLECVQDMDHENMFWYRQDPGLGLRLIYFSYDVKMKEKGDIPEGYSVSREKKERFSLILESASTNQTSMYLCASSFLRGPSGNTIYFGEGSWLTVV.

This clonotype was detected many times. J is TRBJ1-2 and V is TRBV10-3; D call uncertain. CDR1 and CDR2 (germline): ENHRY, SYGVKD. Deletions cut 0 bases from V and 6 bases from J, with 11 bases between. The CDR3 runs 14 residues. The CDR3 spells CAISESSQDDGYTF. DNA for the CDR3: TGTGCCATCAGTGAGTCGAGTCAGGACGATGGCTACACCTTC.

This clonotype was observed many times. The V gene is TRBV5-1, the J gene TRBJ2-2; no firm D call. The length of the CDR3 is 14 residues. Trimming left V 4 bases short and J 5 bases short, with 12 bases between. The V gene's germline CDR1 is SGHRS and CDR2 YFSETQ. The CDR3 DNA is TGCGCCAGCAGCCCGGAAGGGATGACCGGGGAGCTGTTTTTT. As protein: CASSPEGMTGELFF.

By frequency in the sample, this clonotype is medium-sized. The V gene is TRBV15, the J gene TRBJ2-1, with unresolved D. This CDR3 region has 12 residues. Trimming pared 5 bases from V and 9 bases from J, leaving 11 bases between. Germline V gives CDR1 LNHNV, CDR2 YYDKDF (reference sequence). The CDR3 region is CATSPRGGEQFF. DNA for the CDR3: TGTGCCACCAGCCCCCGAGGTGGTGAGCAGTTCTTC.

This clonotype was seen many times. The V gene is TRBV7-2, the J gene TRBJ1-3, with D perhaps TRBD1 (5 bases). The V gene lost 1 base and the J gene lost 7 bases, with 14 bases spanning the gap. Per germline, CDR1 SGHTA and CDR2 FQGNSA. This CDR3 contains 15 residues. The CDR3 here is CASSLVPGRGNTIYF. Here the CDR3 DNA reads TGTGCCAGCAGCTTAGTGCCAGGGAGGGGTAACACCATATATTTT.